The 17 T cell receptor beta chains reported below all come from one sample, sequenced in a study of CD8 T cells in ankylosing spondylitis. MiXCR was run by TCRdb on the 5' RACE reads, yielding one entry per CDR3 protein. This repertoire shows some 130,000 distinct CDR3 sequences, more than 5.5% found once; its top ten account for 9.5% to 15%. The sequenced material came from blood, either unsorted or a sorted T cell fraction (not recorded which). The receptors were sampled from a female donor with ankylosing spondylitis or in good health (not recorded which).

The table lists this clonotype with many counts. For the CDR3, the DNA is TGTGCCAGCAGCGTAGGGTCCACGGGAGGCTATGGCTACACCTTC. Translated: CASSVGSTGGYGYTF. The chain is built from TRBV9 and TRBJ1-2; D is ambiguous. CDR3 length equals 15 residues. Trimming pared 0 bases from V and 4 bases from J, leaving 13 bases between. The V gene's germline CDR1 is SGDLS and CDR2 YYNGEE.

DNA for the CDR3: TGTGCCAGCAGCCAAACGTCGGGGCTGGGGAACACTGAAGCTTTCTTT. Translation gives CASSQTSGLGNTEAFF. This rearrangement joins TRBV14 to TRBJ1-1; perhaps TRBD1 as D (5 bases). Trimming took off 2 bases at V and 1 base at J, with 14 bases between the two ends. The V gene's germline CDR1 is SGHDN and CDR2 FVKESK. The CDR3 length is 16 residues.

Concerning this clonotype itself: A read error may produce the germline difference seen at one junction end. This chain joins TRBV7-8 and TRBJ1-1, with D perhaps matching TRBD1 (5 bases). CDR1 and CDR2 (germline): SGHVS, FQNEAQ. CDR3 length: 16 amino acids. CDR3 loop: CAISSQAQGALAEAFF. For the CDR3, the DNA is TGTGCCATCAGCTCCCAGGCCCAGGGTGCGCTCGCTGAAGCTTTCTTT.

The rearrangement links TRBV7-2 to TRBJ1-1; D remains unclear. Germline assignment: CDR1 SGHTA and CDR2 FQGNSA. This CDR3 is 13 amino acids long. Trimming pared 3 bases from V and 5 bases from J, leaving 10 bases between. CDR3 residues: CASSFPSGTEAFF. Written as DNA, the CDR3 is TGTGCCAGCAGCTTTCCCTCGGGGACTGAAGCTTTCTTT.

For the CDR3, the DNA is TGTGCCAGCAGCTCATACAGGGGGCTAGATGAAAAACTGTTTTTT. It specifies CASSSYRGLDEKLFF. The V and J genes are TRBV7-2 and TRBJ1-4, with 9 bases identical to TRBD1. The CDR3 has 15 residues. The J segment lost 6 bases and the V segment lost 4 bases, leaving 6 bases of the junction unmatched. Germline V gene sequence: CDR1 SGHTA, CDR2 FQGNSA.

This clonotype was observed many times. The V gene is TRBV12-3 or TRBV12-4, the J gene TRBJ1-3; D is undetermined. Trimming pared 2 bases from V and 0 bases from J, leaving 8 bases between. CDR3 size: 15 residues. The CDR3 spells CASSLRSTSGNTIYF. CDR3 bases: TGTGCCAGCAGTTTACGTTCGACCTCTGGAAACACCATATATTTT.

This clonotype has at least ten counts. The genes are TRBV15 and TRBJ1-1; 11 bases are a match to TRBD1. The CDR3 loop spans 17 amino acids. Trimming removed 8 bases from V and 0 bases from J; junction bases left unmatched: 11. The V gene's germline CDR1 is LNHNV and CDR2 YYDKDF (reference sequence). The CDR3 protein is CATLGRGQGVVNTEAFF. Here the CDR3 DNA reads TGTGCCACCCTGGGTCGGGGACAGGGGGTCGTGAACACTGAAGCTTTCTTT. The complete variable domain, with remaining parts taken from reference TRBV15 and TRBJ1-1, reads DAMVIQNPRYQVTQFGKPVTLSCSQTLNHNVMYWYQQKSSQAPKLLFHYYDKDFNNEADTPDNFQSRRPNTSFCFLDIRSPGLGDTAMYLCATLGRGQGVVNTEAFFGQGTRLTVV.

At least ten counts were recorded for this clonotype. The V and J genes are TRBV20-1 and TRBJ1-4; TRBD1 is a possible D gene (6 bases). The germline V gene encodes CDR1 DFQATT and CDR2 SNEGSKA (reference sequence). This CDR3 contains 12 residues. The V gene lost 0 bases and the J gene lost 14 bases, with 13 bases spanning the gap. CDR3 amino acids: CSAREIRGRLFF. CDR3 nucleotide sequence: TGCAGTGCTAGAGAGATCAGGGGACGGCTGTTTTTT.

In this sample, this clonotype turned up many times. V and J are TRBV6-1 and TRBJ1-1; 7 bases match TRBD1. V shed 3 bases, J shed 7 bases, and the junction held 5 bases outside the gene matches. The CDR3 extends over 13 amino acids. CDR1 is MNHNS and CDR2 is SASEGT in the germline V gene. In DNA form, the CDR3 reads TGTGCCAGCAGTGACAGGGGGTATGGTGAAGCTTTCTTT. Translating it yields CASSDRGYGEAFF.

CDR3 bases: TGTGCCAGCAACGGACAGGGTAACCAGCCCCAGCATTTT. This codes for CASNGQGNQPQHF. This chain joins TRBV6-1 and TRBJ1-5, with 8 bases aligning to TRBD1. CDR1 is MNHNS and CDR2 is SASEGT in the germline V gene. Germline trimming cut 7 bases from V and 7 bases from J; bases unmatched to any gene: 6. The length of the CDR3 is 13 residues.

On this clonotype: The junction departs from germline at one end; a sequencing error may be responsible. The chain combines TRBV5-1 with TRBJ1-4, with a weak D call TRBD1 (6 bases). This CDR3 region has 16 residues. Germline-derived CDR1 and CDR2 are SGHRS and YFSETQ. CDR3 protein: CVSNLSGPGVQEKLFF. In DNA, the CDR3 is TGCGTCAGCAACTTAAGTGGTCCAGGGGTTCAGGAAAAACTGTTTTTT.

This clonotype has at least ten counts. The chain joins TRBV5-1 to TRBJ2-3, with 7 bases matching TRBD2. V dropped 0 bases and J dropped 0; count of bases not matched to a gene: 1. In germline, CDR1 is SGHRS, CDR2 YFSETQ. The CDR3 has 15 residues. CDR3 coding DNA: TGCGCCAGCAGCTTGGTGGGGGGGAGCACAGATACGCAGTATTTT. It yields the protein CASSLVGGSTDTQYF.

The rearrangement joins TRBV6-2 or TRBV6-3 to TRBJ1-2, with unresolved D. In germline, CDR1 is MNHEY, CDR2 SVGEGT. This CDR3 has 13 residues. The V and J ends lost 7 bases and 8 bases respectively, with 17 bases between them. As DNA, the CDR3 is TGTGCCAGCACCGCGGGAGGGCAGAGGGGCTACACCTTC. Translation: CASTAGGQRGYTF.

This clonotype appeared many times. The chain employs TRBV10-3 and TRBJ2-1; TRBD2 matches 8 bases. The CDR3 totals 13 residues. Per germline, CDR1 ENHRY and CDR2 SYGVKD. With 8 bases clipped from V and 5 bases from J, the junction kept 5 bases outside the gene matches. Here the CDR3 reads CAISGRGDNEQFF. As DNA, the CDR3 is TGTGCCATCTCAGGGCGGGGGGACAATGAGCAGTTCTTC.

This clonotype has more than one count but fewer than ten. The chain employs TRBV9 and TRBJ1-3, with 8 bases fitting TRBD1. Germline loops: CDR1 SGDLS, CDR2 YYNGEE. The trim removed 1 base at V and 0 bases at J, leaving 3 bases unmatched. The CDR3 is 16 residues long. Here the CDR3 reads CASSVQGAGSGNTIYF. CDR3 coding DNA: TGTGCCAGCAGCGTACAGGGGGCCGGCTCTGGAAACACCATATATTTT.

This clonotype was recorded many times. J is TRBJ1-6 and V is TRBV5-5; D uncertain. The V gene's germline CDR1 is SGHKS and CDR2 YYEKEE (reference sequence). The V end lost 2 bases, the J end lost 5 bases, and 11 bases lay between the germline ends. The CDR3 has 15 amino acids. The CDR3 nucleotides read TGTGCCAGCAGCTTCTCAGGAGCTGATAATTCACCCCTCCACTTT. It yields the protein CASSFSGADNSPLHF.

The DNA of the CDR3 is TGTGCCAGCAGCTGGGCGGGGGGCGTGGGAAAGAACACTGAAGCTTTCTTT. Its protein product is CASSWAGGVGKNTEAFF. The chain uses TRBV5-5 and TRBJ1-1; the D gene is possibly TRBD1 (6 bases). Germline V lookup: CDR1 SGHKS, CDR2 YYEKEE (reference sequence). The CDR3 loop spans 17 amino acids. V lost 3 bases and J lost 1, with 19 bases in between.